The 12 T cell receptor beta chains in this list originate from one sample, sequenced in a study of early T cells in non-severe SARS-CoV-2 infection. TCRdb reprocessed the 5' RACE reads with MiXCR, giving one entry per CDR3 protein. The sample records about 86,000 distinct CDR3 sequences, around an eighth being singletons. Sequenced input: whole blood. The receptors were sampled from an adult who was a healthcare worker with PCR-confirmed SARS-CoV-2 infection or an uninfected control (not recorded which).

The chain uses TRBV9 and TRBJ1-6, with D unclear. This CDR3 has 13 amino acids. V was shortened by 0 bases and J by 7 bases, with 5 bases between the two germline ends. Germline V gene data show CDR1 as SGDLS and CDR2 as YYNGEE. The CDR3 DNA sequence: TGTGCCAGCAGCGTAGGCGGGAATTCACCCCTCCACTTT. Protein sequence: CASSVGGNSPLHF. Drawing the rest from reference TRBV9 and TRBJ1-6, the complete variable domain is DSGVTQTPKHLITATGQRVTLRCSPRSGDLSVYWYQQSLDQGLQFLIQYYNGEERAKGNILERFSAQQFPDLHSELNLSSLELGDSALYFCASSVGGNSPLHFGNGTRLTVT.

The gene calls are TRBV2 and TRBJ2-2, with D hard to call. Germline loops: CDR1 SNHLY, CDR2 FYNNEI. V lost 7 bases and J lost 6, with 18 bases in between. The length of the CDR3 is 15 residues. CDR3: CASNLQVVVAGELFF. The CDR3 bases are TGTGCCAGCAACCTGCAGGTTGTAGTTGCCGGGGAGCTGTTTTTT.

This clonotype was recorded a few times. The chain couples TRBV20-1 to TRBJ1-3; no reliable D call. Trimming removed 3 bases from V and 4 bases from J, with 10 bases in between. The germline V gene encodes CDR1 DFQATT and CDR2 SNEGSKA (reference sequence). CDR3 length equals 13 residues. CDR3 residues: CSAREPPGNTIYF. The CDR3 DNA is TGCAGTGCTAGGGAGCCCCCCGGAAACACCATATATTTT.

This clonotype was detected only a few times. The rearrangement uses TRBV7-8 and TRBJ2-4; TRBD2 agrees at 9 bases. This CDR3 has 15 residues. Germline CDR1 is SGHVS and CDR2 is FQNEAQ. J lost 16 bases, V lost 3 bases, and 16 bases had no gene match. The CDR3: CASSFAGTSSAPPYF. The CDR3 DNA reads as TGTGCCAGCAGCTTCGCCGGGACTAGCAGCGCGCCCCCATACTTC.

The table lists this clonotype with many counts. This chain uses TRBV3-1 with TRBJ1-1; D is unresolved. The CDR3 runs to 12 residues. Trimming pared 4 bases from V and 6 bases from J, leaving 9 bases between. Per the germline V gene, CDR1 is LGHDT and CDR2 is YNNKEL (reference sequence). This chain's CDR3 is CASSLPDAEAFF. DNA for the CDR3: TGTGCCAGCAGCCTCCCGGACGCTGAAGCTTTCTTT.

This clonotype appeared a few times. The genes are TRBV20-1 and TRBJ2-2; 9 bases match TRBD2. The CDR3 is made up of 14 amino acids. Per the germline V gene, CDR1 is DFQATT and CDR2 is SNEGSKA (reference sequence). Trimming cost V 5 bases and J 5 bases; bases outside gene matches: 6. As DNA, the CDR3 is TGCAGTGCTGGTAGCGGGAGAGGAACCGGGGAGCTGTTTTTT. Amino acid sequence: CSAGSGRGTGELFF.

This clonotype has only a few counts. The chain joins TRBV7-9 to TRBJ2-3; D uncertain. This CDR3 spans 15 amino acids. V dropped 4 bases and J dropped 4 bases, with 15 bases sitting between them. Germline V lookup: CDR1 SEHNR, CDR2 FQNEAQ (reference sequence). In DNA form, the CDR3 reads TGTGCCAGCAGCTCCGTAGCCGCGTTCCCAGATACGCAGTATTTT. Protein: CASSSVAAFPDTQYF.

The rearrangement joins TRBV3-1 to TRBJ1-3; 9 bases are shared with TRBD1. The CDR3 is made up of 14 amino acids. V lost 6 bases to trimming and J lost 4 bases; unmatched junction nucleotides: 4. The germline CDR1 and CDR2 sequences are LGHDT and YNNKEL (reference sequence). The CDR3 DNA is TGTGCCAGCAGTCCCGGGACAGGGGGAAACACCATATATTTT. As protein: CASSPGTGGNTIYF.

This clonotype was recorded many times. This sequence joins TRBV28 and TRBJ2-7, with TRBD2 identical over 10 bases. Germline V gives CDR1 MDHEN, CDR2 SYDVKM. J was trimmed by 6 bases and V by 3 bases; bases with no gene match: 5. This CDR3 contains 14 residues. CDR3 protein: CASSFLASGSEQYF. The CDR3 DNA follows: TGTGCCAGCAGTTTCCTCGCTAGCGGGAGCGAGCAGTACTTC.

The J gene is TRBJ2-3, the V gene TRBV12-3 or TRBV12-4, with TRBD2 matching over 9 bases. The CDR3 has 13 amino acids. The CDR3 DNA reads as TGTGCAGAGGGGCTAGCGGGATCAGATACGCAGTATTTT. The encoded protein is CAEGLAGSDTQYF.

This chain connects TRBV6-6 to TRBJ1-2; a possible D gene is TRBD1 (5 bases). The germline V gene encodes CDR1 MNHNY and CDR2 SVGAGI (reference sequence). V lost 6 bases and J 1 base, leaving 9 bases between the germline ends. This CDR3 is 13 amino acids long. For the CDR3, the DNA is TGTGCCAGCAGAGCGGGGGTTAACTATGGCTACACCTTC. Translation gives CASRAGVNYGYTF.

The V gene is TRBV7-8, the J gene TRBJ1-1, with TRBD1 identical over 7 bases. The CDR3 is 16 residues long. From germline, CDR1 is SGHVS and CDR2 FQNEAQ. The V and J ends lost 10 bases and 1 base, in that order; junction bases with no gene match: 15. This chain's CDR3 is CATNPYQGTENTEAFF. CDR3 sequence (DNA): TGTGCCACCAACCCTTATCAAGGGACAGAGAACACTGAAGCTTTCTTT.